This TCR beta chain was sequenced during a study of OX40 agonist ivuxolimab in advanced cancers. Study as a whole: Among those enrolled, mean age was about 62 years (range about 23 to 90) and roughly 84% were male. Study conclusions and caveats: Some nonresponders additionally presented with little normalized T-cell clonal expansion. Determination of antigen specificity was not performed for the expanded peripheral T cells.

Worth noting for this clone: What it binds is not known.

TCRdb's copy holds only in-frame clones and misses some; the assay was immunoSEQ multiplex PCR. The sample gives approximately 70,000 clones, around nine tenths of which show up once; 0.76% is in the top ten. Germline V gives CDR1 MNHNS, CDR2 SASEGT. V lost 2 bases to trimming and J lost 11 bases, with 7 bases between them. The length of the CDR3 is 11 residues. The chain couples TRBV6-1 to TRBJ1-5; D is unresolved. This clonotype was obtained from an adult with an advanced solid tumor such as melanoma, head and neck, liver or kidney cancer. This specimen consisted of CD4+ or CD8+ T cells sorted from blood, obtained in a trial of the OX40 agonist ivuxolimab. The CDR3 DNA follows: TGTGCCAGCAGTGAACCCCAGGCCCAGCATTTT. As protein: CASSEPQAQHF.